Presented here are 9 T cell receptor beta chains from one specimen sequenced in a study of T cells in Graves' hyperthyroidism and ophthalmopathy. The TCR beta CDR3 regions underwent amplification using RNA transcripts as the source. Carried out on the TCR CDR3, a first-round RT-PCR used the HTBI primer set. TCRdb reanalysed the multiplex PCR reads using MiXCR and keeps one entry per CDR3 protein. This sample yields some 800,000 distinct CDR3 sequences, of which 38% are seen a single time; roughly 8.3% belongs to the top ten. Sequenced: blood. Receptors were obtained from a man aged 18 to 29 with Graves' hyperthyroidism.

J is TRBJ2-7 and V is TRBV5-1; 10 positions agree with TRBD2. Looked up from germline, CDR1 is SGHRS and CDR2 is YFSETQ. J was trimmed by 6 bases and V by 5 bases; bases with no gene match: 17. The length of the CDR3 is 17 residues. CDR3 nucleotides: TGCGCCAGCAGACCGAACCAATTTCTAGCGGGAGTCTCCGAGCAGTACTTC. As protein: CASRPNQFLAGVSEQYF.

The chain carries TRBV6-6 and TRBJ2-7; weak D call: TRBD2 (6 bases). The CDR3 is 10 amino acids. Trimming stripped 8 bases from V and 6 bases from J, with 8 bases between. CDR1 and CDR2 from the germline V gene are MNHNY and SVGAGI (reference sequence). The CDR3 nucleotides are TGTGCCAGCGCGGGGATCGAGCAGTACTTC. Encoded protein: CASAGIEQYF.

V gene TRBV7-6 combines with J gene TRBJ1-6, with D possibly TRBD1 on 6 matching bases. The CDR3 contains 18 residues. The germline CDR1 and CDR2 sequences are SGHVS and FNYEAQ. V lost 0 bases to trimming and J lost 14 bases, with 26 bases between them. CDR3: CASSLARGNTGSSISLHF. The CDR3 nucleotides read TGTGCCAGCAGCTTAGCGAGGGGAAATACAGGGAGCTCTATTTCCCTCCACTTT.

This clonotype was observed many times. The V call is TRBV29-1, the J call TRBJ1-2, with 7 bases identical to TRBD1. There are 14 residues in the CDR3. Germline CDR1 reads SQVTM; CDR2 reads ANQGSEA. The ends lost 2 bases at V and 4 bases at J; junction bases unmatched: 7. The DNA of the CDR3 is TGCAGCGTTGAAAAAGGACAGGAACTCTATGGCTACACCTTC. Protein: CSVEKGQELYGYTF.

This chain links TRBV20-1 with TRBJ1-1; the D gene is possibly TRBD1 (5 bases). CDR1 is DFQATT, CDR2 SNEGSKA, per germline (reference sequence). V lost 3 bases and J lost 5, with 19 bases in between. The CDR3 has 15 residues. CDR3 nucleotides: TGCAGTGCTAGTTTGAGGGGCGTCGGAATTACTGAAGCTTTCTTT. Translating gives CSASLRGVGITEAFF.

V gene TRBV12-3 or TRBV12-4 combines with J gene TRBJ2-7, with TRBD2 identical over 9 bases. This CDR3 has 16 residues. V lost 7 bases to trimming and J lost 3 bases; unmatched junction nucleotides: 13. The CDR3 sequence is CASTETGAGGVYEQYF. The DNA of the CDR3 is TGTGCCAGCACCGAAACCGGGGCGGGAGGGGTCTACGAGCAGTACTTC.

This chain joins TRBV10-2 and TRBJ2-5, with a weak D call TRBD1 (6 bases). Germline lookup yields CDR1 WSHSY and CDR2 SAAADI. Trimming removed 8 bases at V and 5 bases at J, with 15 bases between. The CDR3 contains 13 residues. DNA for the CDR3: TGCGCCAGCGGCCCCCGGGACATCGAGACCCAGTACTTC. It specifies CASGPRDIETQYF.

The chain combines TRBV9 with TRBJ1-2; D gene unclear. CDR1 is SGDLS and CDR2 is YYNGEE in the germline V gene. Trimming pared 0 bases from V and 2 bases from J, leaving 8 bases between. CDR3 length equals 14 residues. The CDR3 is CASSVGEGNYGYTF. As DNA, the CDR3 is TGTGCCAGCAGCGTAGGGGAAGGAAACTATGGCTACACCTTC.

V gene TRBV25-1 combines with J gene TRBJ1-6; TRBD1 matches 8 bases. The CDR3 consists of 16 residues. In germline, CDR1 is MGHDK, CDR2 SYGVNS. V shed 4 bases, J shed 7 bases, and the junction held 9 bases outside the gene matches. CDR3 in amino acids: CASSARWTGQNSPLHF. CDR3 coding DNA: TGTGCCAGCAGTGCTAGGTGGACAGGGCAAAATTCACCCCTCCACTTT.